A selection of T cell receptor beta chains follows, all from one sample in a study of cytomegalovirus exposure and HLA in healthy donors. The table came from immunoSEQ multiplex PCR; TCRdb's copy has only in-frame clones and leaves some out. The table gives 90,000 to 150,000 clones; the top ten clones make up 3% to 4.5% of it. Specimen: PBMCs. These receptors all stem from a man aged 18-30 years in good health and CMV-seronegative. CDR3s include the opening cysteine and the closing phenylalanine or tryptophan. D genes are given only for firm matches.

j_call d_call v_call cdr3_nt cdr3_aa
TRBJ1-3 TRBD1 TRBV28 TGTGCCAGCAGTCCCAGACAGGGGTTGGGTGTTTCTGGAAACACCATATATTTT CASSPRQGLGVSGNTIYF
TRBJ1-3 . TRBV5-8 TGTGCCAGCAGATACAGGGAAGGTGGAAACACCATATATTTT CASRYREGGNTIYF
TRBJ1-1 TRBD1 TRBV30 TGTGCCTGGAAGGGGACAGGGGGCTGGGACACTGAAGCTTTCTTT CAWKGTGGWDTEAFF
TRBJ2-5 TRBD2 TRBV19 TGTGCCACACTCGGGACTAGCGGGGGCCAAGAGACCCAGTACTTC CATLGTSGGQETQYF
TRBJ1-4 TRBD1 TRBV7-9 TGTGCCAGCAGGGGACAGGGGGCAGAGGAAAAACTGTTTTTT CASRGQGAEEKLFF
TRBJ1-2 TRBD1 TRBV4-1 TGCGCCAGCAGCCAAACAGGGGCCGTGCGCTACACCTTC CASSQTGAVRYTF
TRBJ2-1 . TRBV20-1 TGCAGTGCACAGTACAATGAGCAGTTCTTC CSAQYNEQFF
TRBJ1-2 . TRBV7-9 TGTGCCAGCAGCTTCGGGGAGGATGGCTACACCTTC CASSFGEDGYTF
TRBJ2-4 . TRBV21-1 TGTGCCAGCAGCCTCCGCAGGACAGGGGCATCGCCGGGGGCCAAAAACATTCAGTACTTC CASSLRRTGASPGAKNIQYF
TRBJ2-7 . TRBV5-1 TGCGCCAGCAGCCTGCTGACAGGAAGCTCCTACGAGCAGTACTTC CASSLLTGSSYEQYF
TRBJ2-7 . TRBV6-1 TGTGCCAGTGGGGGACACAGACTCTACGAGCAGTACTTC CASGGHRLYEQYF
TRBJ2-2 TRBD1 TRBV9 TGTGCCAGCAGCGGCGACAGGGGGAAGGCCGGGGAGCTGTTTTTT CASSGDRGKAGELFF
TRBJ1-1 TRBD1 TRBV4-2 TGTGCCAGCAGCCAAGCAGACAGGGGTGGTTTGGCTTTCTTT CASSQADRGGLAFF
TRBJ2-5 . TRBV19 TGTGCCAGTAGCTACCTTGGACAAAGGCAAGAGACCCAGTACTTC CASSYLGQRQETQYF
TRBJ2-1 . TRBV13 TGTGCCAGCAGCTTAGCCTATGAGCAGTTCTTC CASSLAYEQFF
TRBJ2-2 . TRBV7-3 TGTGCCAGCAGTCAAAAGCGGCACACCGGGGAGCTGTTTTTT CASSQKRHTGELFF
TRBJ2-1 TRBD1 TRBV27 TGTGCCAGCAGTTTCCGTCAGCCAGGGGGCGTAAATAATGAGCAGTTCTTC CASSFRQPGGVNNEQFF
TRBJ1-4 TRBD1 TRBV7-9 TGTGCCAGCAGCCGAACAGGGGGCGGGGGTGAAAAACTGTTTTTT CASSRTGGGGEKLFF
TRBJ1-5 . TRBV6-6 TGTGCCAGCAGTTATGGGGCAGACAATCAGCCCCAGCATTTT CASSYGADNQPQHF
TRBJ1-5 . TRBV5-8 TGTGCCAGCAGCTTTTATCGCGGTCAGCCCCAGCATTTT CASSFYRGQPQHF
TRBJ2-7 . TRBV19 TGTGCCAGTAGTATAGAGGCAGCGAGCTCCTACGAGCAGTACTTC CASSIEAASSYEQYF
TRBJ2-2 TRBD2 TRBV9 TGTGCCAGCAGCGTAGCCGGACTAGCGAGAGCCGGGGAGCTGTTTTTT CASSVAGLARAGELFF
TRBJ2-5 TRBD2 TRBV10-2 TGCGCCAGCAGTGAACTAGCGGGAGCTTATGAGACCCAGTACTTC CASSELAGAYETQYF
TRBJ2-5 TRBD2 TRBV11-2 TGTGCCAGCAGCCCGGGACTAGCGGGAGGGGGAGAGACCCAGTACTTC CASSPGLAGGGETQYF
TRBJ2-7 . TRBV2 TGTGCCAGCACGGGGGAACCCTACGAGCAGTACTTC CASTGEPYEQYF
TRBJ2-1 . TRBV7-9 TGTGCCAGCAGCTTACTAGCCTATGAGCAGTTCTTC CASSLLAYEQFF
TRBJ2-7 TRBD1 TRBV10-2 TGCGCCAGCAAGTGGGGGGACAGGGACCTACTCGAGCAGTACTTC CASKWGDRDLLEQYF
TRBJ2-1 TRBD2 TRBV19 TGTGCCAGTAGTAGACTAGCGGGAGTTTCTGAGCAGTTCTTC CASSRLAGVSEQFF
TRBJ1-5 . TRBV19 TGTGCCAGTAGTCCGTGGACAGTCAATCAGCCCCAGCATTTT CASSPWTVNQPQHF
TRBJ2-5 . TRBV15 TGTGCCACCAGCAGAGATCCTACTAGCTCGGAGACCCAGTACTTC CATSRDPTSSETQYF
TRBJ2-7 TRBD1 TRBV19 TGTGCCAGTAGTACAGGGACAGGGGGCTTTGGGGTGCAGTACTTC CASSTGTGGFGVQYF
TRBJ2-7 . TRBV5-1 TGCGCCAGCAGCTTGGTGACAGCTTACGAGCAGTACTTC CASSLVTAYEQYF
TRBJ2-7 . TRBV11-2 TGTGCCAGCAGCTTCGGAGGCGCGTACGAGCAGTACTTC CASSFGGAYEQYF
TRBJ1-1 . TRBV11-2 TGTGCCAGCAGCCAGGGGTGGGGTGAAGCTTTCTTT CASSQGWGEAFF
TRBJ1-3 . TRBV11-2 TGTGCCAGCAGCTTATATGGAAACACCATATATTTT CASSLYGNTIYF
TRBJ2-1 TRBD2 TRBV27 TGTGCCAGCAGTTCCGGGACTAGCGGGTCCTACAATGAGCAGTTCTTC CASSSGTSGSYNEQFF
TRBJ1-2 . TRBV27 TGTGCCAGCAGTTCCAAGTCCGACTTTTACTATGGCTACACCTTC CASSSKSDFYYGYTF
TRBJ2-1 TRBD2 TRBV6-6 TGTGCCAGCAGTCATCCGGGGACTACCCCCTGGGGTGAGCAGTTCTTC CASSHPGTTPWGEQFF
TRBJ2-7 . TRBV9 TGTGCCAGCAGCCCTATCGACAGCCTCTACGAGCAGTACTTC CASSPIDSLYEQYF
TRBJ2-7 . TRBV28 TGTGCCAGCAGTTTGGCACACCCCCCGAAGCAGTACTTC CASSLAHPPKQYF
TRBJ1-2 . TRBV5-4 TGTGCCAGCAGCTTTAGCGGCAGGATCTATGGCTACACCTTC CASSFSGRIYGYTF
TRBJ1-2 . TRBV30 TGTGCCTGGTCAGGCGGACAGAGGAACTATGGCTACACCTTC CAWSGGQRNYGYTF
TRBJ1-4 . TRBV27 TGTGCCAGCAGTTCCCAAGTCCCCAGGGCTAATGAAAAACTGTTTTTT CASSSQVPRANEKLFF
TRBJ2-7 . TRBV6-1 TGTGCCAGCAGTGAAGGCGGCTCCGAGGGCGCCTACGAGCAGTACTTC CASSEGGSEGAYEQYF
TRBJ2-1 TRBD1 TRBV5-4 TGTGCCAGCAGCTTGGAAGGACAGGGACCCTACAATGAGCAGTTCTTC CASSLEGQGPYNEQFF
TRBJ2-6 TRBD1 TRBV9 TGTGCCAGCAGCGGACAGGGGGCAGGAACTGGGGCCAACGTCCTGACTTTC CASSGQGAGTGANVLTF
TRBJ2-6 . TRBV7-9 TGTGCCAGCAGCTTAGCCCTCTCTGGGGCCAACGTCCTGACTTTC CASSLALSGANVLTF
TRBJ1-3 . TRBV5-4 TGTGCCAGCAGCTTTGGAGTCTCTGGAAACACCATATATTTT CASSFGVSGNTIYF
TRBJ1-5 TRBD1 TRBV19 TGTGCCAGTAGTCCAGGGACAGGGGCTAGCAATCAGCCCCAGCATTTT CASSPGTGASNQPQHF
TRBJ2-2 TRBD2 TRBV5-1 TGCGCCAGCAATAGACTAGCGGCGAACACCGGGGAGCTGTTTTTT CASNRLAANTGELFF
TRBJ1-2 . TRBV18 TGTGCCAGCTCACCCCTCGATACCGCGGACTGGGGCTACACCTTC CASSPLDTADWGYTF